There are a few counts of the clone carrying this T cell receptor (beta chain). Its matching antigen is unknown. The junction departs from germline at one end; a sequencing error may be responsible. Pre-culture CD4+ samples were sequenced deeply, targeting more than 150,000 T cell genomes. The table came from immunoSEQ multiplex PCR; TCRdb's copy has only in-frame clones and leaves some out. The repertoire holds almost 90,000 clones, roughly nine tenths seen once, with 1.7% in the top ten. The sample belongs to a study of T cell repertoires and HLA-DP antigens. Study-level results: Previously undetected clones averaged about 35% and 50% against the two alleles respectively.

This CDR3 comprises 17 residues. The V gene's germline CDR1 is SSHAT and CDR2 FNYEAQ (reference sequence). The TCR originated in a man aged 45 to 65 in good health and CMV-seronegative. The rearrangement joins TRBV7-7 to TRBJ1-3; 8 bases match TRBD1. Sequenced: CD4+ T cells from PBMCs. The CDR3 sequence: CASSLDGTTGAGNTIYF. CDR3 in DNA: TGTGCTAGCAGCTTAGATGGGACGACAGGGGCCGGAAACACCATATATTTT.